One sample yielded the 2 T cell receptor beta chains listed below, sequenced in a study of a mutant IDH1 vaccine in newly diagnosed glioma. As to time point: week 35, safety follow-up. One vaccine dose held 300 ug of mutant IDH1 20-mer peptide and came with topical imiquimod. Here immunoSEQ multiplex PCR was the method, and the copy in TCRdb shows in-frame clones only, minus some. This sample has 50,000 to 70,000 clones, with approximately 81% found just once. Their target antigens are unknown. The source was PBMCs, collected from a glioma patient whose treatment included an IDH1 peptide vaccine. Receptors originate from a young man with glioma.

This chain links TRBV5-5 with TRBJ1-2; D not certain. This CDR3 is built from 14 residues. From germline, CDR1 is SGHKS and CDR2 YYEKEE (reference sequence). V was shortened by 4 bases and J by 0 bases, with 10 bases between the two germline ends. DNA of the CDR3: TGTGCCAGCAGCGAGACAATCTCTAACTATGGCTACACCTTC. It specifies CASSETISNYGYTF. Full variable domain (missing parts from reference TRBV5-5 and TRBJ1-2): DAGVTQSPTHLIKTRGQQVTLRCSPISGHKSVSWYQQVLGQGPQFIFQYYEKEERGRGNFPDRFSARQFPNYSSELNVNALLLGDSALYLCASSETISNYGYTFGSGTRLTVV.

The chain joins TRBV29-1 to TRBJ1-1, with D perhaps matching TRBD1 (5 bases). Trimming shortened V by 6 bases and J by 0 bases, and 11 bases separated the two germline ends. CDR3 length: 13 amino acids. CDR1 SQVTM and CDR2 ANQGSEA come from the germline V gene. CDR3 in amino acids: CSVKDTLNTEAFF. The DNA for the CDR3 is TGCAGCGTAAAGGACACCCTGAACACTGAAGCTTTCTTT.